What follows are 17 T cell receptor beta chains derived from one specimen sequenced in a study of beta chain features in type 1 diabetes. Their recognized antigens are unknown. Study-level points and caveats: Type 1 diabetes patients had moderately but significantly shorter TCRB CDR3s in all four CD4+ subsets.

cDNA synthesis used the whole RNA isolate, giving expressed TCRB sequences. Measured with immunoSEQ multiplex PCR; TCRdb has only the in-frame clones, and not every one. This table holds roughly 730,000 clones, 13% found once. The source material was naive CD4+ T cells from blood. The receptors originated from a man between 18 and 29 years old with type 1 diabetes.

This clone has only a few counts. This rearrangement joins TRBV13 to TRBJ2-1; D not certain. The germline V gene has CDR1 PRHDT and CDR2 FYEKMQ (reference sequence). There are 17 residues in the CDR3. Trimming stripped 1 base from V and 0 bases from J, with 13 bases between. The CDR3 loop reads CASSLALGKSSYNEQFF. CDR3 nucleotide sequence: TGTGCCAGCAGCTTAGCTCTCGGCAAGAGCTCCTACAATGAGCAGTTCTTC.

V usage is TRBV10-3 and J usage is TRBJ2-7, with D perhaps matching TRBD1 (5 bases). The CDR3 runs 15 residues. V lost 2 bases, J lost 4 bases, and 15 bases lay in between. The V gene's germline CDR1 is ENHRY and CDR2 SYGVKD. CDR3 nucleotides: TGTGCCATCAGTGAGGGGGCAGGGCGAATATACGAGCAGTACTTC. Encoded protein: CAISEGAGRIYEQYF.

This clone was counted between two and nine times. The CDR3 loop reads CASGLVGGDTQYF. As DNA, the CDR3 is TGTGCTAGTGGTTTGGTAGGAGGGGATACGCAGTATTTT. The chain couples TRBV12-5 to TRBJ2-3; a possible D gene is TRBD2 (6 bases). CDR1 LGHNT and CDR2 FRNRAP come from the germline V gene. Trimming took 0 bases from V and 6 from J, leaving 7 bases between them. This CDR3 is 13 amino acids long. The full variable domain, in which reference TRBV12-5 and TRBJ2-3 provide the parts outside the CDR3, is DARVTQTPRHKVTEMGQEVTMRCQPILGHNTVFWYRQTMMQGLELLAYFRNRAPLDDSGMPKDRFSAEMPDATLATLKIQPSEPRDSAVYFCASGLVGGDTQYFGPGTRLTVL.

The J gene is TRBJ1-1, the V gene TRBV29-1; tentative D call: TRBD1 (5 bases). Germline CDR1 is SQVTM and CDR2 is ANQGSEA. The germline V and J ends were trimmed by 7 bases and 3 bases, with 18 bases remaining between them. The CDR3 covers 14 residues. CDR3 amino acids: CSARPGLGDTEAFF. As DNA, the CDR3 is TGCAGCGCCCGACCGGGACTGGGCGACACTGAAGCTTTCTTT.

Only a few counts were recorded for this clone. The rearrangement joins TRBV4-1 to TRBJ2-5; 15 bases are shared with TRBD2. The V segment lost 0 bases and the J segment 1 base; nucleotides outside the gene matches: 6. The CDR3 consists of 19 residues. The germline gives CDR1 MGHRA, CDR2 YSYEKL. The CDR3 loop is CASSQDGTSGGISQETQYF. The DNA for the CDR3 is TGCGCCAGCAGCCAAGATGGGACTAGCGGGGGGATTTCCCAAGAGACCCAGTACTTC.

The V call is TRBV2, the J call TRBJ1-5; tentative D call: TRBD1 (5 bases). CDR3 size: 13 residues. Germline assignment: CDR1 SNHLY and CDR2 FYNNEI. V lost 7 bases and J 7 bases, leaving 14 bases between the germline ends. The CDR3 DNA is TGTGCCAGCATTAAGCAGGAGGGGCAGCCCCAGCATTTT. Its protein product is CASIKQEGQPQHF. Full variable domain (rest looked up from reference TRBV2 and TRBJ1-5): EPEVTQTPSHQVTQMGQEVILRCVPISNHLYFYWYRQILGQKVEFLVSFYNNEISEKSEIFDDQFSVERPDGSNFTLKIRSTKLEDSAMYFCASIKQEGQPQHFGDGTRLSIL.

The CDR3 nucleotides are TGTGCCTGGAGTGAGGGGGGGAACGAGCAGTACTTC. This codes for CAWSEGGNEQYF. The chain has TRBV30 and TRBJ2-7; D is possibly TRBD2 (7 bases). CDR1 is GTSNPN, CDR2 SVGIG, per germline (reference sequence). CDR3 length: 12 residues. V lost 1 base, J lost 5 bases, and 9 bases lay in between.

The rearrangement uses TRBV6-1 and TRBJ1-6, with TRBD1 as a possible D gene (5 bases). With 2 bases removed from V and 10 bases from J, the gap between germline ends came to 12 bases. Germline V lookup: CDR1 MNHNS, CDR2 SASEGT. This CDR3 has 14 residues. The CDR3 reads CASSENAGTSPLHF. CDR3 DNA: TGTGCCAGCAGTGAAAACGCAGGGACCTCACCCCTCCACTTT.

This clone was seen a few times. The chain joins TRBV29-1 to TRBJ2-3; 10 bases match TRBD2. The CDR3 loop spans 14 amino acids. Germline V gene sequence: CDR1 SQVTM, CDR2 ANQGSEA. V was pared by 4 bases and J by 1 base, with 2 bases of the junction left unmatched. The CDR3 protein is CSVGGLAGTDTQYF. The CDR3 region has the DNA TGCAGCGTTGGAGGACTAGCGGGCACAGATACGCAGTATTTT.

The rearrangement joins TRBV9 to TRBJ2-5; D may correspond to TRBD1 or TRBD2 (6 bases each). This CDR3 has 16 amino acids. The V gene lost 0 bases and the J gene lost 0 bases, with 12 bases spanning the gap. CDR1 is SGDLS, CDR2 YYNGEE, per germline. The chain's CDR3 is CASSVVGGTYQETQYF. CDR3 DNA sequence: TGTGCCAGCAGCGTAGTAGGCGGGACATACCAAGAGACCCAGTACTTC. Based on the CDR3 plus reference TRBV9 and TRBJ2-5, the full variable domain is DSGVTQTPKHLITATGQRVTLRCSPRSGDLSVYWYQQSLDQGLQFLIQYYNGEERAKGNILERFSAQQFPDLHSELNLSSLELGDSALYFCASSVVGGTYQETQYFGPGTRLLVL.

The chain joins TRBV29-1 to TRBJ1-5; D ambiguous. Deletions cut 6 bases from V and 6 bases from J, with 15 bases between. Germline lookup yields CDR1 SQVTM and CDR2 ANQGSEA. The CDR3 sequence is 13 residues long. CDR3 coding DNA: TGCAGCGTAGCTAACGGGGAAGGTCAGCCCCAGCATTTT. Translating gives CSVANGEGQPQHF.

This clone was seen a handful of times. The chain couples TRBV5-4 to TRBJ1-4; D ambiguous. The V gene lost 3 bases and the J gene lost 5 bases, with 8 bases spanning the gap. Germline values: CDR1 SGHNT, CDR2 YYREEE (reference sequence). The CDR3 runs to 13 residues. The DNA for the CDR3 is TGTGCCAGCAGCTCCCACAGCAATGAAAAACTGTTTTTT. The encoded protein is CASSSHSNEKLFF.

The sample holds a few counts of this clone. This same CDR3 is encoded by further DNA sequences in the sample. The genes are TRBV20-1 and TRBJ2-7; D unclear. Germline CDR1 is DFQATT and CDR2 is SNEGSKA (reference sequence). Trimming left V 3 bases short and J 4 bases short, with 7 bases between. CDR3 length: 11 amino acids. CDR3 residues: CSARWGYEQYF. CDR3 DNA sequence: TGCAGTGCTAGGTGGGGATACGAGCAGTACTTC.

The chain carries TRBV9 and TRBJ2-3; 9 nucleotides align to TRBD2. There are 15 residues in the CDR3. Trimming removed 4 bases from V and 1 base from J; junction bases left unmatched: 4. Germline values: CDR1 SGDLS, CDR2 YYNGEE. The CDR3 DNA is TGTGCCAGCAGCTCTAAGCGGGGGGGCACAGATACGCAGTATTTT. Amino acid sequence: CASSSKRGGTDTQYF.

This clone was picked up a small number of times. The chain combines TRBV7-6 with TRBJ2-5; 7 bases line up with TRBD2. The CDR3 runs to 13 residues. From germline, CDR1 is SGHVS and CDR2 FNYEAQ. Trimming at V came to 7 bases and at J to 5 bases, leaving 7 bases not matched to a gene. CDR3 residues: CASTKGGWETQYF. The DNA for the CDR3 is TGTGCCAGCACCAAGGGAGGGTGGGAGACCCAGTACTTC.

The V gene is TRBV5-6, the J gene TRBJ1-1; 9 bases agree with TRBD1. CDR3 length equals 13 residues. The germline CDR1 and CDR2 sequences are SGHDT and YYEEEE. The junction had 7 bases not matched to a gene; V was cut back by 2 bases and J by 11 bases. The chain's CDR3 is CASSLSWTGAAFF. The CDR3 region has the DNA TGTGCCAGCAGCTTATCTTGGACAGGGGCGGCTTTCTTT.

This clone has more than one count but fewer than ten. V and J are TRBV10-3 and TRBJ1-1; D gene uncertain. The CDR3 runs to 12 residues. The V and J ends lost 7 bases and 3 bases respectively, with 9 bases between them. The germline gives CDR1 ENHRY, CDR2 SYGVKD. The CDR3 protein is CAIKTADTEAFF. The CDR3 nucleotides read TGTGCCATCAAAACTGCCGACACTGAAGCTTTCTTT.